The clone carrying this T cell receptor beta chain occurred a few times. The expanded emulsion RT-PCR method captured paired alpha and beta chains from CD8+ T cells. This entry belongs to a study of T cell repertoires in breast cancer. V shed 7 bases and J 7 bases; nucleotides not matched to a gene: 10. The CDR3 runs to 15 residues. Germline values: CDR1 KGHDR, CDR2 SFDVKD. Blocking oligonucleotides added to a second nested PCR suppressed unpaired genes. TCRdb redid the calling of the emulsion pairing reads with MiXCR, one entry per CDR3 protein. The data contain roughly 40,000 distinct CDR3 sequences, 45% of them singletons.

The sequencing sample was made of CD8+ T cells. The chain joins TRBV24-1 to TRBJ2-7; 12 bases map to TRBD2. The origin of this receptor is a pool of human donors with breast cancer or a healthy control (not recorded which). This CDR3 is CATRTSGRPPGEQYF. The DNA of the CDR3 is TGTGCCACCAGAACTAGCGGGAGGCCTCCGGGGGAGCAGTACTTC.